This TCR beta chain was captured by sequencing in a study of T cells of healthy individuals. This clonotype was counted ten times or more. TCRdb analysed the 5' RACE reads with MiXCR anew, one entry per CDR3 protein. Of more than 60,000 distinct CDR3 sequences in the sample, 15% to 20% were seen once. The CDR3 is 15 amino acids. From germline, CDR1 is SGHTA and CDR2 FQGNSA. V lost 1 base to trimming and J lost 5 bases, with 12 bases between them. The TCR originated in a human donor in good health. The rearrangement uses TRBV7-2 and TRBJ2-1; TRBD1 is a possible D gene (5 bases). CDR3 in amino acids: CASSLGGAIHNEQFF. The CDR3 DNA follows: TGTGCCAGCAGCTTAGGGGGCGCAATCCACAATGAGCAGTTCTTC.